This TCR beta chain was captured by sequencing in a study of cytomegalovirus exposure and HLA in healthy donors. Study-wide results and limits: A later analysis linked around 15,000 TCR beta sequences to HLA alleles at 0.05 false discovery rate.

Per germline, CDR1 SGHVS and CDR2 FNYEAQ. Trimming removed 1 base from V and 8 bases from J; junction bases left unmatched: 10. The CDR3 is 17 amino acids. Remarks on this clone: What it binds is unknown.

The PCR employed 60 Vbeta primers together with 13 Jbeta primers. Libraries were prepared by immunoSEQ multiplex PCR; TCRdb keeps only in-frame clonotypes and omits some of them. The table counts 100,000 or so clones; roughly 3.5% lies in the top ten. The source is a woman in her twenties or thirties in good health and CMV-seronegative. Sequences were obtained from PBMCs. The chain joins TRBV7-6 to TRBJ2-1; TRBD1 matches at 11 bases. For the CDR3, the DNA is TGTGCCAGCAGCTTAGGGGGGACAGGGGGACTACTGGATGAGCAGTTCTTC. Translated: CASSLGGTGGLLDEQFF. The variable domain in full, with the rest retrieved from reference TRBV7-6 and TRBJ2-1, is GAGVSQSPRYKVTKRGQDVALRCDPISGHVSLYWYRQALGQGPEFLTYFNYEAQQDKSGLPNDRFSAERPEGSISTLTIQRTEQRDSAMYRCASSLGGTGGLLDEQFFGPGTRLTVL.